The 32 T cell receptor beta chains below come from one sample, sequenced in a study of T-cell reconstitution after alpha-beta-depleted transplantation in children. During its preparation, the TCRbeta library received unique molecular identifiers. In TCRdb, the PCR reads were re-called with MiXCR into one record per CDR3 protein. The sample holds roughly 340,000 distinct CDR3 sequences, around 16% seen once. Sequencing used PBMCs, mostly from graft donor cells, obtained 360 days after TCRalphabeta/CD19-depleted stem cell transplant. Receptors were obtained from a male patient aged 2 to 10 who had a stem cell transplant for acute lymphoblastic leukemia, so the T cells may come from the graft donor.

On this clonotype itself: This is likely a read error, given that the CDR3 carries no conserved phenylalanine or tryptophan at its end. This chain uses TRBV5-5 with TRBJ2-2; D ambiguous. The CDR3 consists of 14 residues. The V end was cut by 4 bases, the J end by 7 bases, with 14 bases between. Germline values: CDR1 SGHKS, CDR2 YYEKEE (reference sequence). This chain's CDR3 is CASSPRRRRGELFC. The DNA of the CDR3 is TGTGCCAGCAGCCCAAGGCGACGCCGCGGGGAGCTGTTTTGT.

The chain is built from TRBV28 and TRBJ2-3; no clear D gene. The V end lost 1 base, the J end lost 2 bases, and 7 bases lay between the germline ends. The CDR3 is 14 amino acids. Germline assignment: CDR1 MDHEN and CDR2 SYDVKM. The CDR3 reads CASSLSAPTDTQYF. CDR3 DNA: TGTGCCAGCAGTTTATCCGCGCCCACAGATACGCAGTATTTT.

V usage is TRBV12-3 or TRBV12-4 and J usage is TRBJ2-7; 12 bases fit TRBD2. The CDR3 contains 13 residues. The ends lost 6 bases at V and 4 bases at J; junction bases unmatched: 1. The DNA for the CDR3 is TGTGCCAGCAGGACTAGCGGGAGTTACGAGCAGTACTTC. Translation gives CASRTSGSYEQYF.

The chain combines TRBV7-2 with TRBJ2-3; TRBD2 is a possible D gene (6 bases). Trimming removed 5 bases from V and 2 bases from J, with 14 bases in between. CDR1 SGHTA and CDR2 FQGNSA come from the germline V gene. This CDR3 comprises 15 residues. The CDR3 DNA reads as TGTGCCAGCAGCACCGGGGACTTGGTCACAGATACGCAGTATTTT. This translates into CASSTGDLVTDTQYF.

This chain uses TRBV9 with TRBJ2-5, with D perhaps being TRBD1 or TRBD2 (5 bases each). Trimming left V 0 bases short and J 5 bases short, with 14 bases between. The CDR3 spans 15 residues. From germline, CDR1 is SGDLS and CDR2 YYNGEE. CDR3 sequence: CASSVEGPWGETQYF. For the CDR3, the DNA is TGTGCCAGCAGCGTAGAAGGTCCCTGGGGGGAGACCCAGTACTTC. The full variable domain, with the rest looked up from reference TRBV9 and TRBJ2-5, is DSGVTQTPKHLITATGQRVTLRCSPRSGDLSVYWYQQSLDQGLQFLIQYYNGEERAKGNILERFSAQQFPDLHSELNLSSLELGDSALYFCASSVEGPWGETQYFGPGTRLLVL.

At least ten counts were recorded for this clonotype. Written as DNA, the CDR3 is TGCAGCGTCGGCAGACAACTAGCGCTCTCCTACAATGAGCAGTTCTTC. It codes for CSVGRQLALSYNEQFF. V is TRBV29-1 and J is TRBJ2-1; TRBD2 agrees at 7 bases. Germline trimming cut 6 bases from V and 0 bases from J; bases unmatched to any gene: 11. This CDR3 is built from 16 residues. CDR1 and CDR2 from the germline V gene are SQVTM and ANQGSEA.

This chain links TRBV12-3 or TRBV12-4 with TRBJ2-5; TRBD2 aligns across 7 bases. This CDR3 has 11 amino acids. With 8 bases clipped from V and 4 bases from J, the junction kept 1 base outside the gene matches. CDR3 coding DNA: TGTGCCAGCGCGGGAGTAGAGACCCAGTACTTC. Translating it yields CASAGVETQYF.

This clonotype was detected many times. The chain combines TRBV12-3 or TRBV12-4 with TRBJ2-1; D perhaps matches TRBD2 (6 bases). Trimming cost V 2 bases and J 7 bases, with 15 bases left between them. This CDR3 contains 15 residues. CDR3 protein: CASSLRRAGNNEQFF. The CDR3 coding sequence is TGTGCCAGCAGTTTAAGGAGGGCCGGGAATAATGAGCAGTTCTTC.

Many counts were recorded for this clonotype. V usage is TRBV6-1 and J usage is TRBJ2-3; D is undetermined. The CDR3 has 13 amino acids. Germline V gene sequence: CDR1 MNHNS, CDR2 SASEGT. Deletions cut 8 bases from V and 3 bases from J, with 12 bases between. In nucleotides, the CDR3 is TGTGCCAGCGACGGACGCCGGACAGATACGCAGTATTTT. This codes for CASDGRRTDTQYF.

The sample holds a few counts of this clonotype. The chain links TRBV12-3 or TRBV12-4 to TRBJ2-3, with D perhaps TRBD1 (5 bases). This CDR3 comprises 14 residues. V shed 3 bases and J shed 5 bases, with 12 bases lying between them. CDR3 protein: CASSFAGIEDTQYF. CDR3 bases: TGTGCCAGCAGTTTCGCAGGGATCGAAGATACGCAGTATTTT.

In this sample, this clonotype turned up a few times. J is TRBJ2-7 and V is TRBV7-3; TRBD2 is a possible D gene (8 bases). CDR1 and CDR2 from the germline V gene are SGHTA and FQGTGA. The CDR3 contains 19 residues. The V end was cut by 0 bases, the J end by 2 bases, with 23 bases between. CDR3 DNA: TGTGCCAGCAGCTTAACCGCCGGGACAGCGGGAGTCGGCGCCTACGAGCAGTACTTC. This translates into CASSLTAGTAGVGAYEQYF.

The chain combines TRBV27 with TRBJ1-2; TRBD1 is a possible D gene (5 bases). Between the trimmed V and J ends, which lost 6 bases and 4 bases, there was a span of 18 bases. Germline values: CDR1 MNHEY, CDR2 SMNVEV (reference sequence). The CDR3 has 15 residues. The CDR3 spells CASRGWGFFLYGYTF. The CDR3 coding sequence is TGTGCCAGCAGGGGCTGGGGGTTTTTCCTCTATGGCTACACCTTC.

Comments on this clonotype: At one end the junction does not follow the germline gene, possibly because of a read error. The chain couples TRBV29-1 to TRBJ1-1; TRBD1 might be the D (6 bases). The CDR3 spans 13 residues. Germline V CDR1 and CDR2: SQVTM, ANQGSEA. The CDR3 coding sequence is TGCAGCGTTGAACAGGGGAGAAACACTGAAGCTTTATTT. Translated, it gives CSVEQGRNTEALF.

This clonotype came up many times. The J gene is TRBJ2-4, the V gene TRBV5-6, with 7 nucleotides matching TRBD2. Per the germline V gene, CDR1 is SGHDT and CDR2 is YYEEEE. The CDR3 runs to 14 residues. The ends lost 2 bases at V and 8 bases at J; junction bases unmatched: 7. The CDR3 DNA sequence: TGTGCCAGCAGCTTCTATTGGGGGAGGGACATTCAGTACTTC. This gives the protein CASSFYWGRDIQYF.

This clonotype was seen at least ten times. In nucleotides, the CDR3 is TGTGCCAGCAGCTTGGCCAATCAGCCCCAGCATTTT. Residues: CASSLANQPQHF. V is TRBV5-6 and J is TRBJ1-5; no firm D call. Germline CDR1 SGHDT, CDR2 YYEEEE. The CDR3 contains 12 residues. V shed 0 bases and J shed 3 bases, with 1 base lying between them. Looking up the rest from reference TRBV5-6 and TRBJ1-5 gives the full variable domain: DAGVTQSPTHLIKTRGQQVTLRCSPKSGHDTVSWYQQALGQGPQFIFQYYEEEERQRGNFPDRFSGHQFPNYSSELNVNALLLGDSALYLCASSLANQPQHFGDGTRLSIL.

V and J are TRBV11-1 and TRBJ2-3, with D possibly matching TRBD2 (5 bases). Germline assignment: CDR1 SGHAT and CDR2 FQDESV (reference sequence). The CDR3 runs to 18 residues. V lost 1 base, J lost 0 bases, and 17 bases lay in between. The CDR3 DNA follows: TGTGCCAGCAGCTTAGAATTTGAGGCTAGCCACAGCACAGATACGCAGTATTTT. Translation: CASSLEFEASHSTDTQYF.

This clonotype was detected a few times. The J gene is TRBJ2-1, the V gene TRBV29-1; either TRBD1 or TRBD2 may fit D (5 bases each). Per the germline V gene, CDR1 is SQVTM and CDR2 is ANQGSEA. The CDR3 extends over 12 amino acids. With 1 base removed from V and 10 bases from J, the gap between germline ends came to 11 bases. DNA of the CDR3: TGCAGCGTTGAAGCGGGGCGGAGGGAGCAGTTCTTC. It yields the protein CSVEAGRREQFF.

V is TRBV29-1 and J is TRBJ1-2; 8 positions match TRBD1. V trimming: 4 bases; J trimming: 7 bases; junction bases outside the gene matches: 8. CDR1 is SQVTM, CDR2 ANQGSEA, per germline. The CDR3 totals 13 residues. As DNA, the CDR3 is TGCAGCGTTGGGCAGGGGGCGAGAAGTGGCTACACCTTC. It encodes CSVGQGARSGYTF.

The J gene is TRBJ2-5, the V gene TRBV20-1; the match to TRBD2 covers 11 bases. Germline-derived CDR1 and CDR2 are DFQATT and SNEGSKA (reference sequence). The trim removed 0 bases at V and 1 base at J, leaving 7 bases unmatched. The CDR3 has 17 amino acids. CDR3 residues: CSARDLGLAGSQETQYF. CDR3 coding DNA: TGCAGTGCTAGAGATCTCGGACTAGCGGGCTCCCAAGAGACCCAGTACTTC.

The CDR3 here is CASSPTELAGANEQYF. CDR3 in DNA: TGTGCCAGCAGCCCAACCGAGCTAGCGGGAGCCAACGAGCAGTACTTC. The chain links TRBV7-8 to TRBJ2-7; 10 bases map to TRBD2. The CDR3 extends over 16 amino acids. The V and J ends lost 5 bases and 5 bases, in that order; junction bases with no gene match: 12. CDR1 SGHVS and CDR2 FQNEAQ come from the germline V gene. Using reference TRBV7-8 and TRBJ2-7 for the parts outside the CDR3, the full variable domain is GAGVSQSPRYKVAKRGQDVALRCDPISGHVSLFWYQQALGQGPEFLTYFQNEAQLDKSGLPSDRFFAERPEGSVSTLKIQRTQQEDSAVYLCASSPTELAGANEQYFGPGTRLTVT.

Written as DNA, the CDR3 is TGCAGTGCCACCCCACCGGGACTAAACCCTAGAGAGCAGTACTTC. This encodes CSATPPGLNPREQYF. This chain uses TRBV20-1 with TRBJ2-7; 7 positions match TRBD2. The junction had 18 bases not matched to a gene; V was cut back by 6 bases and J by 7 bases. This CDR3 contains 15 residues. Per the germline V gene, CDR1 is DFQATT and CDR2 is SNEGSKA (reference sequence).

The genes are TRBV20-1 and TRBJ2-1; no clear D. Trimming shortened V by 6 bases and J by 0 bases, and 15 bases separated the two germline ends. There are 15 residues in the CDR3. Looked up from germline, CDR1 is DFQATT and CDR2 is SNEGSKA (reference sequence). This CDR3 reads CSARPGQSSYNEQFF. Here the CDR3 DNA reads TGCAGTGCGAGACCCGGGCAGAGCTCCTACAATGAGCAGTTCTTC.

The V gene is TRBV20-1, the J gene TRBJ2-1, with D perhaps given as TRBD1 or TRBD2 (5 bases each). This CDR3 is built from 13 residues. V shed 3 bases and J shed 5 bases, with 11 bases lying between them. Per the germline V gene, CDR1 is DFQATT and CDR2 is SNEGSKA (reference sequence). The CDR3 coding sequence is TGCAGTGCTAGGGGGCTAGCTAACAATGAGCAGTTCTTC. Protein product: CSARGLANNEQFF.

V is TRBV4-1 and J is TRBJ2-1, with 9 bases aligning to TRBD2. Per germline, CDR1 MGHRA and CDR2 YSYEKL. The CDR3 length is 15 residues. V lost 5 bases to trimming and J lost 2 bases; unmatched junction nucleotides: 4. For the CDR3, the DNA is TGCGCCAGCAGCTTGATAGCGGGAGCCTACAATGAGCAGTTCTTC. Protein: CASSLIAGAYNEQFF.

This clonotype was picked up many times. The chain links TRBV5-1 to TRBJ2-3; 9 bases align to TRBD2. This CDR3 contains 16 residues. The germline CDR1 and CDR2 sequences are SGHRS and YFSETQ. The trim removed 4 bases at V and 2 bases at J, leaving 8 bases unmatched. CDR3: CASSPSTSGPTDTQYF. The CDR3 region has the DNA TGCGCCAGCAGCCCCTCGACTAGCGGCCCCACAGATACGCAGTATTTT.

The chain links TRBV20-1 to TRBJ1-6, with D possibly TRBD1 on 5 matching bases. The CDR3 sequence is 13 residues long. Germline values: CDR1 DFQATT, CDR2 SNEGSKA (reference sequence). Between the trimmed V and J ends, which lost 0 bases and 13 bases, there was a span of 13 bases. The CDR3 sequence: CSARDLGGGPLHF. The CDR3, as DNA: TGCAGTGCTAGAGATCTGGGTGGGGGTCCCCTCCACTTT.

The V and J genes are TRBV4-3 and TRBJ2-4, with TRBD1 matching 7 bases. The junction had 5 bases not matched to a gene; V was cut back by 3 bases and J by 9 bases. Germline loops: CDR1 LGHNA, CDR2 YSLEER. CDR3 size: 13 residues. The DNA for the CDR3 is TGCGCCAGCAGCCAGTACAGGGGAAGCATTCAGTACTTC. This translates into CASSQYRGSIQYF.

The chain employs TRBV29-1 and TRBJ2-7, with unresolved D. The germline V gene has CDR1 SQVTM and CDR2 ANQGSEA. CDR3 size: 10 residues. Trimming pared 8 bases from V and 4 bases from J, leaving 9 bases between. CDR3 sequence reads: CSPGPYEQYF. CDR3 in DNA: TGCAGCCCCGGTCCTTACGAGCAGTACTTC.

This chain uses TRBV4-1 with TRBJ2-3; possible D gene TRBD2, 5 bases. In germline, CDR1 is MGHRA, CDR2 YSYEKL. V lost 0 bases, J lost 3 bases, and 10 bases lay in between. The CDR3 length is 15 residues. For the CDR3, the DNA is TGCGCCAGCAGCCAAGAAGGAGGAAGGACAGATACGCAGTATTTT. Translated, it gives CASSQEGGRTDTQYF.

V usage is TRBV6-1 and J usage is TRBJ2-5; a possible D gene is TRBD2 (5 bases). This CDR3 is built from 15 residues. The V end lost 0 bases, the J end lost 2 bases, and 10 bases lay between the germline ends. The germline V gene has CDR1 MNHNS and CDR2 SASEGT. The CDR3 here is CASSEAPGLQETQYF. The CDR3 nucleotides are TGTGCCAGCAGTGAAGCGCCAGGACTTCAAGAGACCCAGTACTTC.

This clonotype has a handful of counts. Here the CDR3 DNA reads TGTGCCAGCAGTATCGGGGGCGCCTACGAGCAGTACTTC. Protein sequence: CASSIGGAYEQYF. The chain has TRBV28 and TRBJ2-7; tentatively, D is TRBD1 or TRBD2 (6 bases each). Germline-derived CDR1 and CDR2 are MDHEN and SYDVKM. This CDR3 is 13 amino acids long. Trimming pared 5 bases from V and 2 bases from J, leaving 10 bases between.

This clonotype was detected a few times. This rearrangement joins TRBV12-3 or TRBV12-4 to TRBJ2-7; TRBD2 matches 8 bases. The CDR3 length is 15 residues. Trimming removed 2 bases from V and 3 bases from J; junction bases left unmatched: 6. Here the CDR3 DNA reads TGTGCCAGCAGTTTATGGCGGGAGGACCACTACGAGCAGTACTTC. It encodes CASSLWREDHYEQYF.